The 2 T cell receptor beta chains reported below all come from one sample, sequenced in a study of CXCR3-negative and CXCR3-positive naive CD8 T cells. With UMI labels, 5' RACE was used to prepare the TRB cDNA libraries. TCRdb re-called the 5' RACE reads; every CDR3 protein appears as one record, without DNA. The listing records approximately 62,000 distinct CDR3 sequences. Sequenced material: naive CXCR3- CD8+ T cells from blood. As for subset: CD45RO-CCR7+CD27+CD95- naive CD8+ T cells lacking CXCR3 (TNR3-). The receptors derive from a human donor in good health. Some clones in this sample may be carry-over from other donors' samples.

This CDR3 reads CASRGGGDTGELFF. The chain couples TRBV6-2 or TRBV6-3 to TRBJ2-2; TCRdb calls TRBD2, which cannot be checked without DNA. There are 14 residues in the CDR3. CDR1 and CDR2 from the germline V gene are MNHEY and SVGEGT.

The chain employs TRBV29-1 and TRBJ2-7. The CDR3 extends over 13 amino acids. From germline, CDR1 is SQVTM and CDR2 ANQGSEA. The CDR3 loop is CSVDSPRRYEQYF.